This TCR beta chain was retrieved from a study of regulatory and conventional T cells in RAG deficiency. Findings and caveats of the study: Shannon entropy was markedly lower and Simpson indices higher in RAG-deficient patients than control T-cell subsets. Shorter CDR3s in all patient subsets; >85% Treg-Tconv overlap in Omenn. Sorted Omenn CD25-high CD127-low cells may not be bona fide Tregs.

Germline CDR1 SGHTA, CDR2 FQGNSA. V was cut by 6 bases and J by 3 bases, with 11 bases left in between. This CDR3 region has 13 residues. Turning to this clone: As yet, its antigen is unknown.

The sorted conventional CD4+ T cells were CD25-low and CD127-high, with genomic DNA sequenced. The method was immunoSEQ multiplex PCR; TCRdb's version includes in-frame clones alone and lacks a portion of them. The sample contains over 45,000 clones, just under 90% of which appear only once. These same data were also listed under a study on regulatory T cells. From that paper: The primer mix had 52 TRBV and 13 TRBJ primers. Patient repertoires had restricted TRB V-J pairs and skewed V and J usage, most in Tregs.

The specimen sequenced was CD4+ effector T cells sorted from blood. The sequence came from a human donor in good health. This rearrangement joins TRBV7-2 to TRBJ1-1; possibly TRBD1 for D (6 bases). Written as DNA, the CDR3 is TGTGCCAGCAGTACAGGGTGGGACACTGAAGCTTTCTTT. Residues: CASSTGWDTEAFF.